The present entry profiles one T cell receptor (beta chain) with its context. Its target is not known. This sample is drawn from a study of shared clonotypes between healthy human individuals. Only Caucasian adults living in Nashville, Tennessee made up the donor group. Subsets obtained from CD4+ cells comprised CD45RA+ naive and CD45RA-negative memory cells. TCRdb keeps only in-frame clones here, not all; method: immunoSEQ multiplex PCR. Of some 2 million clones listed, 90% to 95% are singletons. Overall study results and limits: Clonotypes not shared had lower generation probabilities than those common to all four donors. The study generally estimated greater richness for naive than memory subsets.

The TCR comes from a young man in good health. The specimen sequenced was naive CD4+ T cells sorted from blood. Described subset: CD45RA+ positively selected.

As DNA, the CDR3 is TGTGCCAGCAGTCCTCCGGGACAGGTCATAGAAGAGACCCAGTACTTC. Protein product: CASSPPGQVIEETQYF. The chain combines TRBV27 with TRBJ2-5; 8 bases line up with TRBD1. The germline V gene encodes CDR1 MNHEY and CDR2 SMNVEV (reference sequence). This CDR3 spans 16 amino acids. The V and J ends lost 5 bases and 3 bases, in that order; junction bases with no gene match: 11.